The 11 T cell receptor beta chains reported below all come from one sample, sequenced in a study of regulatory T cells in long-lasting Graves disease. CDR3-region Arm-PCR and iRepertoire HTBI primers produced the TCR beta libraries. A single record per CDR3 protein comes from TCRdb applying MiXCR to the multiplex PCR reads. Here the sample spans a few hundred thousand distinct CDR3 sequences, about 15% being singletons. Time point described: newly diagnosed GD, antithyroid drugs for less than 3 months. TCR sequences were obtained from RNA taken from PBMCs. These data also formed part of another study, on T cells in Graves' hyperthyroidism and ophthalmopathy.

The sequencing used peripheral blood mononuclear cells (PBMCs), collected at new diagnosis, from a patient treated with antithyroid drugs. The source of these receptors is a woman aged 50 to 65 with Graves disease.

This clonotype was seen at least ten times. The chain joins TRBV7-3 to TRBJ2-7, with TRBD2 matching 14 bases. Trimming cost V 5 bases and J 4 bases; bases outside gene matches: 10. This CDR3 has 17 amino acids. The germline CDR1 and CDR2 sequences are SGHTA and FQGTGA. The CDR3 nucleotides are TGTGCCAGCAGCATGTCCGGGACTAGCGGGAGTTTTTACGAGCAGTACTTC. Amino acids: CASSMSGTSGSFYEQYF.

This clonotype was picked up a small number of times. The rearrangement uses TRBV18 and TRBJ2-2; 8 bases agree with TRBD2. Germline trimming cut 1 base from V and 1 base from J; bases unmatched to any gene: 5. Germline CDR1 is KGHSH and CDR2 is LQKENI. The CDR3 is 17 amino acids. Written as DNA, the CDR3 is TGTGCCAGCTCACCACGGAACGGGAGGGAGAACACCGGGGAGCTGTTTTTT. Translated: CASSPRNGRENTGELFF.

This clonotype was seen a few times. The gene calls are TRBV7-9 and TRBJ1-4; D remains unclear. Germline V CDR1 and CDR2: SEHNR, FQNEAQ (reference sequence). Deletions cut 8 bases from V and 7 bases from J, with 11 bases between. The CDR3 is 12 residues long. CDR3 bases: TGTGCCAGCGCGGGGATTAGTGAAAAACTGTTTTTT. Translated, it gives CASAGISEKLFF.

This clonotype has ten or more counts. This chain links TRBV5-1 with TRBJ2-7, with TRBD2 matching 9 bases. Germline CDR1 reads SGHRS; CDR2 reads YFSETQ. The V gene end was trimmed by 0 bases and the J gene end by 3 bases; junction bases not matched to a gene: 4. The CDR3 length is 15 residues. The CDR3 nucleotides are TGCGCCAGCAGCTTGGTAGCGGGAGCGGACTACGAGCAGTACTTC. The encoded protein is CASSLVAGADYEQYF.

This clonotype showed up many times. The genes are TRBV11-2 and TRBJ2-5; D perhaps matches TRBD2 (7 bases). Germline CDR1 reads SGHAT; CDR2 reads FQNNGV. The CDR3 runs to 16 residues. The V end was cut by 5 bases, the J end by 1 base, with 17 bases between. As DNA, the CDR3 is TGTGCCAGCAGCCAAAAAGAGGGGGGGGCCCAAGAGACCCAGTACTTC. It yields the protein CASSQKEGGAQETQYF.

This clonotype has a handful of counts. CDR3 nucleotide sequence: TGCGCCAGCAGACCAACGCGGCCCGGGACTAGCGGCAAGTACGAGCAGTACTTC. Translating gives CASRPTRPGTSGKYEQYF. The chain employs TRBV4-1 and TRBJ2-7; 11 positions agree with TRBD2. The CDR3 length is 18 residues. Germline loops: CDR1 MGHRA, CDR2 YSYEKL. The J segment lost 4 bases and the V segment lost 6 bases, leaving 17 bases of the junction unmatched.

This clonotype was counted many times. The chain has TRBV7-9 and TRBJ1-2; 10 positions match TRBD1. V lost 5 bases to trimming and J lost 0 bases; unmatched junction nucleotides: 6. The CDR3 extends over 16 amino acids. Germline CDR1 SEHNR, CDR2 FQNEAQ (reference sequence). This chain's CDR3 is CASSPWDRGANYGYTF. CDR3 coding DNA: TGTGCCAGCAGCCCCTGGGACAGGGGAGCTAACTATGGCTACACCTTC.

This clonotype appeared a few times. This sequence joins TRBV2 and TRBJ2-1; the match to TRBD2 covers 7 bases. J gave up 3 bases and V 1 base, and 6 bases lay outside the gene matches. Germline CDR1 reads SNHLY; CDR2 reads FYNNEI. The CDR3 sequence is 16 residues long. The CDR3 DNA reads TGTGCCAGCAGTGAAGAGGCGGGAGAGATCTACAATGAGCAGTTCTTC. This codes for CASSEEAGEIYNEQFF.

The chain combines TRBV27 with TRBJ2-7, with 8 bases lining up with TRBD2. CDR1 is MNHEY and CDR2 is SMNVEV in the germline V gene (reference sequence). After removal of 7 bases from V and 6 bases from J, the junction contained 14 bases not matched to a gene. The CDR3 is 15 residues long. The CDR3 is CASKPSPGGPLEQYF. The CDR3 DNA reads as TGTGCCAGCAAACCATCTCCGGGAGGGCCCCTCGAGCAGTACTTC.

This clonotype appeared many times. The chain carries TRBV4-1 and TRBJ2-7, with D perhaps TRBD1 (6 bases). Germline loops: CDR1 MGHRA, CDR2 YSYEKL. V was shortened by 2 bases and J by 5 bases, with 13 bases between the two germline ends. The CDR3 spans 14 residues. The CDR3 DNA reads TGCGCCAGCAGCCAATATCCACAGGGTAACGAGCAGTACTTC. Its translation: CASSQYPQGNEQYF.

This clonotype came up a few times. This chain connects TRBV7-9 to TRBJ1-5; D is uncertain. Germline V CDR1 and CDR2: SEHNR, FQNEAQ (reference sequence). The CDR3 consists of 12 residues. V was trimmed by 5 bases and J by 4 bases, leaving 6 bases between them. The CDR3 is CASSRPNQPQHF. Written as DNA, the CDR3 is TGTGCCAGCAGCCGACCTAATCAGCCCCAGCATTTT.